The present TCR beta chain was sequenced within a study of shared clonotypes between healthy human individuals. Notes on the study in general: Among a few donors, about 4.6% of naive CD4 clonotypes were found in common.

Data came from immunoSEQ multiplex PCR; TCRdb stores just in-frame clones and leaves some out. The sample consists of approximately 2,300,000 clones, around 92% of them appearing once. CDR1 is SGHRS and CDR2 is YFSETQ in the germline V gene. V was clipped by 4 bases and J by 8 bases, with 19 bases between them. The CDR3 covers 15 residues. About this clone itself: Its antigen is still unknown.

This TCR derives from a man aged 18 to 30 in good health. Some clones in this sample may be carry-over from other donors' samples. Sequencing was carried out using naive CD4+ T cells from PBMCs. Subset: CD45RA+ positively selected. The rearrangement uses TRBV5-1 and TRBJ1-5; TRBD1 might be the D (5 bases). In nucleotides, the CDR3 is TGCGCCAGCAGCCCAGGGACCCGAAGTCCGGAGCCCCAGCATTTT. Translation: CASSPGTRSPEPQHF.